One and the same sample provided the 28 T cell receptor beta chains below, sequenced in a study of cytomegalovirus exposure and HLA in healthy donors. PCR employed 60 Vbeta and 13 Jbeta primers. The repertoire was sequenced with immunoSEQ multiplex PCR; TCRdb's copy has only in-frame clones and lacks some. This sample's table has tens of thousands of clones. Sequencing was carried out using PBMCs. Receptors were obtained from a female donor in good health and CMV-seronegative.

V gene TRBV2 combines with J gene TRBJ1-6; the D gene is possibly TRBD1 (6 bases). The CDR3 totals 14 residues. CDR1 is SNHLY, CDR2 FYNNEI, per germline. Trimming took off 1 base at V and 10 bases at J, with 11 bases between the two ends. CDR3 coding DNA: TGTGCCAGCAGTGAAGGCAGGGGTCCCTCACCCCTCCACTTT. The encoded protein is CASSEGRGPSPLHF.

The chain combines TRBV11-3 with TRBJ2-5, with 9 bases fitting TRBD1. The CDR3 consists of 16 residues. V lost 5 bases and J lost 5; bases outside the gene matches: 12. The germline V gene encodes CDR1 SGHNT and CDR2 YENEEA. DNA of the CDR3: TGTGCCAGCAGCACCCGAACAGGGGGCTGGATTGAGACCCAGTACTTC. Translated: CASSTRTGGWIETQYF.

The chain carries TRBV29-1 and TRBJ1-2; 11 nucleotides align to TRBD1. Germline V lookup: CDR1 SQVTM, CDR2 ANQGSEA. The CDR3 sequence is 13 residues long. J was trimmed by 7 bases and V by 6 bases; bases with no gene match: 7. Here the CDR3 DNA reads TGCAGCGTCTGGACAGGGGGCCAGAGTGGCTACACCTTC. Protein sequence: CSVWTGGQSGYTF.

This chain links TRBV11-3 with TRBJ1-2; 7 positions match TRBD1. V dropped 1 base and J dropped 8; count of bases not matched to a gene: 7. The germline gives CDR1 SGHNT, CDR2 YENEEA. CDR3 length: 14 residues. The DNA for the CDR3 is TGTGCCAGCAGCTTAGGTCACAGGGGAACGGGCTACACCTTC. It yields the protein CASSLGHRGTGYTF. Full variable domain (outside the CDR3, taken from reference TRBV11-3 and TRBJ1-2): EAGVVQSPRYKIIEKKQPVAFWCNPISGHNTLYWYLQNLGQGPELLIRYENEEAVDDSQLPKDRFSAERLKGVDSTLKIQPAELGDSAVYLCASSLGHRGTGYTFGSGTRLTVV.

The chain employs TRBV5-1 and TRBJ1-3; D might be TRBD1 (5 bases). The CDR3 totals 15 residues. V was cut by 0 bases and J by 4 bases, with 11 bases left in between. Germline V gives CDR1 SGHRS, CDR2 YFSETQ. CDR3 protein: CASSLEGLPGNTIYF. The CDR3 DNA sequence: TGCGCCAGCAGCTTGGAGGGACTCCCAGGAAACACCATATATTTT. The whole variable domain, filled in from reference TRBV5-1 and TRBJ1-3, reads KAGVTQTPRYLIKTRGQQVTLSCSPISGHRSVSWYQQTPGQGLQFLFEYFSETQRNKGNFPGRFSGRQFSNSRSEMNVSTLELGDSALYLCASSLEGLPGNTIYFGEGSWLTVV.

The chain links TRBV7-9 to TRBJ1-1; tentative D call: TRBD1 (6 bases). Trimming removed 1 base from V and 5 bases from J, with 17 bases in between. The CDR3 is 16 amino acids. The V gene's germline CDR1 is SEHNR and CDR2 FQNEAQ (reference sequence). The CDR3 DNA follows: TGTGCCAGCAGCTTAGGGGGGGGCGGTTCGAATACTGAAGCTTTCTTT. Protein: CASSLGGGGSNTEAFF.

The rearrangement links TRBV30 to TRBJ1-5, with D perhaps matching TRBD1 (5 bases). The V end was cut by 1 base, the J end by 4 bases, with 17 bases between. Germline CDR1 GTSNPN, CDR2 SVGIG (reference sequence). This CDR3 comprises 16 residues. CDR3 protein: CAWSGGFWGENQPQHF. The CDR3 DNA follows: TGTGCCTGGAGTGGGGGGTTTTGGGGGGAAAATCAGCCCCAGCATTTT.

The chain has TRBV7-2 and TRBJ2-5, with 7 bases aligning to TRBD2. Germline trimming cut 1 base from V and 7 bases from J; bases unmatched to any gene: 9. The CDR3 runs to 15 residues. CDR1 is SGHTA, CDR2 FQGNSA, per germline. This CDR3 is CASSLVAGEGRTQYF. The CDR3 DNA reads TGTGCCAGCAGCTTAGTGGCGGGGGAAGGGAGGACCCAGTACTTC.

J is TRBJ1-1 and V is TRBV19, with 9 bases fitting TRBD1. J lost 0 bases, V lost 9 bases, and 8 bases had no gene match. Per germline, CDR1 LNHDA and CDR2 SQIVND (reference sequence). The CDR3 is made up of 15 amino acids. The CDR3: CASGNRGLMNTEAFF. CDR3 nucleotides: TGTGCCAGCGGTAACAGGGGGCTGATGAACACTGAAGCTTTCTTT.

This chain links TRBV6-5 with TRBJ1-4, with a weak D call TRBD1 (5 bases). Between the trimmed V and J ends, which lost 4 bases and 4 bases, there was a span of 10 bases. The CDR3 runs to 14 residues. The germline CDR1 and CDR2 sequences are MNHEY and SVGAGI. This CDR3 is CASSFGQVNEKLFF. In DNA form, the CDR3 reads TGTGCCAGCAGTTTCGGACAAGTTAATGAAAAACTGTTTTTT.

The chain recombines TRBV29-1 with TRBJ1-1; D is possibly TRBD1 (6 bases). Germline CDR1 is SQVTM and CDR2 is ANQGSEA. V gave up 4 bases and J gave up 0 bases, with 12 bases separating them. The CDR3 sequence is 14 residues long. CDR3 sequence (DNA): TGCAGCGTTGGCCGGACAGCCATGAACACTGAAGCTTTCTTT. Protein sequence: CSVGRTAMNTEAFF.

The chain uses TRBV11-3 and TRBJ2-7; TRBD1 matches at 11 bases. In germline, CDR1 is SGHNT, CDR2 YENEEA. V shed 6 bases, J shed 7 bases, and the junction held 8 bases outside the gene matches. The CDR3 runs to 14 residues. Here the CDR3 DNA reads TGTGCCAGCAGGTCCGGACAGGGGGCGCGAGAGCAGTACTTC. This translates into CASRSGQGAREQYF.

The chain carries TRBV6-5 and TRBJ1-6, with 7 bases aligning to TRBD1. This CDR3 spans 16 amino acids. V shed 1 base and J 7 bases; nucleotides not matched to a gene: 7. Germline CDR1 reads MNHEY; CDR2 reads SVGAGI. The CDR3 here is CASSYFPDRSNSPLHF. DNA for the CDR3: TGTGCCAGCAGTTACTTCCCGGACAGGAGCAATTCACCCCTCCACTTT.

The CDR3 DNA sequence: TGTGCCAGCAGCTTGGCCGGGACAGGGGAATTTGCTGGAAACACCATATATTTT. Translating it yields CASSLAGTGEFAGNTIYF. This chain links TRBV5-4 with TRBJ1-3; 10 bases map to TRBD1. Germline V gene data show CDR1 as SGHNT and CDR2 as YYREEE (reference sequence). The CDR3 is made up of 18 amino acids. V trimming: 0 bases; J trimming: 2 bases; junction bases outside the gene matches: 8.

The chain has TRBV5-6 and TRBJ2-2; 9 bases map to TRBD1. The CDR3 is 17 amino acids. Germline V gives CDR1 SGHDT, CDR2 YYEEEE. The trim removed 2 bases at V and 0 bases at J, leaving 5 bases unmatched. This CDR3 is CASSFRTGATNTGELFF. Here the CDR3 DNA reads TGTGCCAGCAGCTTCCGGACAGGGGCTACGAACACCGGGGAGCTGTTTTTT.

Comments on this clone: A junction end diverges from the germline sequence, so it may reflect a read error. The chain combines TRBV30 with TRBJ2-7, with 7 bases that match TRBD2. Germline V gene lookup returns CDR1 GTSNPN and CDR2 SVGIG (reference sequence). The CDR3 totals 15 residues. The CDR3 region is CAGRSLAGDSYEQYF. CDR3 bases: TGTGCCGGGAGGAGCCTGGCGGGGGATTCCTACGAGCAGTACTTC.

The rearrangement links TRBV19 to TRBJ2-2; TRBD2 matches 9 bases. This CDR3 is 15 amino acids long. Germline V gives CDR1 LNHDA, CDR2 SQIVND (reference sequence). After removal of 6 bases from V and 1 base from J, the junction contained 3 bases not matched to a gene. The CDR3 DNA is TGTGCCAGTAGGAGGACTAGCGTGAACACCGGGGAGCTGTTTTTT. Residues: CASRRTSVNTGELFF.

This chain connects TRBV29-1 to TRBJ1-1; TRBD1 might be the D (5 bases). This CDR3 is 16 amino acids long. Germline V CDR1 and CDR2: SQVTM, ANQGSEA. V lost 3 bases, J lost 3 bases, and 20 bases lay in between. Here the CDR3 reads CSVDPTSGGRDTEAFF. The CDR3 nucleotides read TGCAGCGTTGACCCCACTTCCGGGGGTCGGGACACTGAAGCTTTCTTT.

The chain combines TRBV9 with TRBJ2-5; D is possibly TRBD1 (6 bases). Germline CDR1 is SGDLS and CDR2 is YYNGEE. V shed 3 bases and J shed 2 bases, with 11 bases lying between them. There are 14 residues in the CDR3. The CDR3, as DNA: TGTGCCAGCAGCGCCGGGACACATCAAGAGACCCAGTACTTC. This gives the protein CASSAGTHQETQYF.

The genes are TRBV18 and TRBJ1-1; tentative D call: TRBD1 (5 bases). Trimming removed 1 base from V and 2 bases from J, with 8 bases in between. Germline CDR1 reads KGHSH; CDR2 reads LQKENI. The CDR3 covers 14 residues. The DNA for the CDR3 is TGTGCCAGCTCACCACTTGGGGCCAACACTGAAGCTTTCTTT. Its protein is CASSPLGANTEAFF.

This sequence joins TRBV30 and TRBJ1-5; tentative D call: TRBD1 (5 bases). This CDR3 has 16 residues. Germline CDR1 reads GTSNPN; CDR2 reads SVGIG (reference sequence). V was clipped by 0 bases and J by 1 base, with 13 bases between them. CDR3 residues: CAWSVQAVGSNQPQHF. As DNA, the CDR3 is TGTGCCTGGAGTGTACAGGCGGTAGGGAGCAATCAGCCCCAGCATTTT.

The CDR3: CAHSPRGPNTEAFF. In DNA, the CDR3 is TGTGCTCACTCCCCCCGGGGTCCGAACACTGAAGCTTTCTTT. The chain recombines TRBV5-4 with TRBJ1-1; D is unclear. The CDR3 has 14 amino acids. The V gene's germline CDR1 is SGHNT and CDR2 YYREEE (reference sequence).

The rearrangement uses TRBV6-1 and TRBJ1-1; possible D gene TRBD1, 5 bases. Germline assignment: CDR1 MNHNS and CDR2 SASEGT. V was shortened by 6 bases and J by 0 bases, with 14 bases between the two germline ends. The CDR3 loop spans 15 amino acids. CDR3 region: CASRLTVSMNTEAFF. CDR3 nucleotide sequence: TGTGCCAGCAGACTGACAGTCTCCATGAACACTGAAGCTTTCTTT.

V usage is TRBV4-2 and J usage is TRBJ1-4; D is ambiguous. CDR3 length: 16 residues. The germline gives CDR1 LGHNA, CDR2 YNFKEQ. V gave up 0 bases and J gave up 6 bases, with 14 bases separating them. Here the CDR3 reads CASSQEKAGTYEKLFF. The CDR3 region has the DNA TGTGCCAGCAGCCAAGAGAAGGCAGGAACATATGAAAAACTGTTTTTT.

The chain couples TRBV7-9 to TRBJ1-6; a possible D gene is TRBD1 (5 bases). V gave up 8 bases and J gave up 14 bases, with 10 bases separating them. Looked up from germline, CDR1 is SEHNR and CDR2 is FQNEAQ (reference sequence). The length of the CDR3 is 10 residues. In nucleotides, the CDR3 is TGTGCCAGCCAAGGGGAGGCCCTCCACTTT. Translation gives CASQGEALHF. Together with reference TRBV7-9 and TRBJ1-6, the CDR3 gives the full variable domain: DTGVSQNPRHKITKRGQNVTFRCDPISEHNRLYWYRQTLGQGPEFLTYFQNEAQLEKSRLLSDRFSAERPKGSFSTLEIQRTEQGDSAMYLCASQGEALHFGNGTRLTVT.

J is TRBJ1-1 and V is TRBV29-1, with 8 bases matching TRBD1. The CDR3 is 14 residues long. Unmatched junction bases numbered 7, after V lost 6 bases and J lost 1 base. The V gene's germline CDR1 is SQVTM and CDR2 ANQGSEA. For the CDR3, the DNA is TGCAGCGTCACACACGGGACAGGGAACACTGAAGCTTTCTTT. Protein: CSVTHGTGNTEAFF.

The chain is built from TRBV15 and TRBJ1-2; D is perhaps TRBD1 (5 bases). Per germline, CDR1 LNHNV and CDR2 YYDKDF (reference sequence). Trimming removed 1 base from V and 6 bases from J, with 6 bases in between. CDR3 length: 12 residues. CDR3 sequence reads: CATSRATDGYTF. The CDR3 nucleotides are TGTGCCACCAGCAGAGCGACAGATGGCTACACCTTC.

The chain joins TRBV19 to TRBJ2-1; 7 positions match TRBD2. The germline V gene encodes CDR1 LNHDA and CDR2 SQIVND (reference sequence). The CDR3 contains 16 residues. V trimming: 5 bases; J trimming: 4 bases; junction bases outside the gene matches: 11. CDR3 protein: CASSSLEGLLYNEQFF. For the CDR3, the DNA is TGTGCCAGTAGTTCCCTGGAGGGACTACTATACAATGAGCAGTTCTTC.